Presented here are 20 T cell receptor beta chains from one specimen sequenced in a study of T cell responses to AZD1222 COVID-19 vaccine. Assay used: immunoSEQ multiplex PCR; TCRdb lists only in-frame clones, some missing. Of over 100,000 clones listed, about 91% are singletons. The specimen was peripheral blood, collected on day 0 of AZD1222 vaccination. The receptors stem from an adult in good health.

V and J are TRBV18 and TRBJ1-1; maybe TRBD1 (6 bases). The CDR3 totals 12 residues. The V gene's germline CDR1 is KGHSH and CDR2 LQKENI. V was clipped by 6 bases and J by 4 bases, with 9 bases between them. CDR3 bases: TGTGCCAGCTCCAAGGGGGGCACTGAAGCTTTCTTT. It is translated as CASSKGGTEAFF.

The V call is TRBV28, the J call TRBJ1-5; TRBD1 agrees at 10 bases. The germline CDR1 and CDR2 sequences are MDHEN and SYDVKM. This CDR3 comprises 14 residues. Losses at the gene ends were 6 bases for V and 5 bases for J; bases not matched to a gene: 4. This chain's CDR3 is CASSRGTGDQPQHF. The CDR3 DNA is TGTGCCAGCAGCCGAGGGACAGGGGATCAGCCCCAGCATTTT. Based on the CDR3 plus reference TRBV28 and TRBJ1-5, the full variable domain is DVKVTQSSRYLVKRTGEKVFLECVQDMDHENMFWYRQDPGLGLRLIYFSYDVKMKEKGDIPEGYSVSREKKERFSLILESASTNQTSMYLCASSRGTGDQPQHFGDGTRLSIL.

The CDR3 loop is CATSDTGQANVDYGYTF. The CDR3 DNA reads TGTGCCACCAGTGACACCGGACAGGCCAACGTGGACTATGGCTACACCTTC. The rearrangement uses TRBV24-1 and TRBJ1-2; 7 positions match TRBD1. CDR1 is KGHDR, CDR2 SFDVKD, per germline. Germline trimming cut 4 bases from V and 3 bases from J; bases unmatched to any gene: 13. CDR3 size: 17 residues.

The chain carries TRBV11-1 and TRBJ2-5, with 7 bases lining up with TRBD1. V lost 5 bases, J lost 1 base, and 4 bases stayed unmatched. Germline CDR1 SGHAT, CDR2 FQDESV (reference sequence). The CDR3 totals 14 residues. DNA for the CDR3: TGTGCCAGCAGCATCACAGGGGCCCAAGAGACCCAGTACTTC. As protein: CASSITGAQETQYF.

This clone was seen more than once but under ten times. The V and J genes are TRBV5-6 and TRBJ1-3; D is unclear. Trimming removed 0 bases at V and 1 base at J, with 8 bases between. There are 15 residues in the CDR3. In germline, CDR1 is SGHDT, CDR2 YYEEEE. CDR3 amino acids: CASSLGRRSGNTIYF. CDR3 coding DNA: TGTGCCAGCAGCTTGGGCAGGAGGTCTGGAAACACCATATATTTT. The whole variable domain, remainder taken from reference TRBV5-6 and TRBJ1-3, is DAGVTQSPTHLIKTRGQQVTLRCSPKSGHDTVSWYQQALGQGPQFIFQYYEEEERQRGNFPDRFSGHQFPNYSSELNVNALLLGDSALYLCASSLGRRSGNTIYFGEGSWLTVV.

The gene calls are TRBV19 and TRBJ1-3; a possible D gene is TRBD1 (5 bases). The ends were cut back, 2 bases at V and 2 bases at J, with 7 bases in the middle. CDR3 size: 14 residues. Germline CDR1 is LNHDA and CDR2 is SQIVND (reference sequence). Here the CDR3 reads CASSIWGTGNTIYF. CDR3 bases: TGTGCCAGTAGTATATGGGGGACTGGAAACACCATATATTTT.

J is TRBJ1-2 and V is TRBV27; possibly TRBD1 for D (5 bases). Trimming cost V 6 bases and J 4 bases, with 18 bases left between them. This CDR3 contains 15 residues. CDR1 is MNHEY and CDR2 is SMNVEV in the germline V gene (reference sequence). CDR3 residues: CASRSTSREGYGYTF. The CDR3 DNA sequence: TGTGCCAGCAGGTCCACATCCAGGGAGGGCTATGGCTACACCTTC.

The rearrangement links TRBV7-9 to TRBJ1-2; 9 bases match TRBD1. CDR1 is SEHNR and CDR2 is FQNEAQ in the germline V gene (reference sequence). V lost 5 bases to trimming and J lost 4 bases; unmatched junction nucleotides: 8. The CDR3 loop spans 15 amino acids. The CDR3 loop is CASSPRGGQGYGYTF. CDR3 in DNA: TGTGCCAGCAGCCCGAGAGGGGGACAGGGCTATGGCTACACCTTC.

The V gene is TRBV2, the J gene TRBJ1-5; no firm D call. The length of the CDR3 is 12 residues. V lost 6 bases to trimming and J lost 7 bases, with 10 bases between them. CDR1 is SNHLY, CDR2 FYNNEI, per germline. The CDR3 protein is CASSRGAQPQHF. In DNA form, the CDR3 reads TGTGCCAGCAGCCGAGGAGCCCAGCCCCAGCATTTT.

This rearrangement joins TRBV5-4 to TRBJ1-2, with D maybe TRBD1 (5 bases). The V gene's germline CDR1 is SGHNT and CDR2 YYREEE (reference sequence). V was shortened by 0 bases and J by 1 base, with 13 bases between the two germline ends. The CDR3 length is 16 residues. CDR3 amino acids: CASSLAGGTHNYGYTF. The CDR3 coding sequence is TGTGCCAGCAGCTTGGCCGGAGGGACCCATAACTATGGCTACACCTTC.

There are a few counts of this clone. V usage is TRBV2 and J usage is TRBJ2-1; tentatively, D is TRBD2 (5 bases). The CDR3 consists of 16 residues. Germline CDR1 SNHLY, CDR2 FYNNEI. V shed 3 bases and J shed 4 bases, with 16 bases lying between them. CDR3: CASSEWTSGSYNEQFF. CDR3 sequence (DNA): TGTGCCAGCAGTGAGTGGACTTCGGGCTCATACAATGAGCAGTTCTTC. The variable domain in full, completed from reference TRBV2 and TRBJ2-1, reads EPEVTQTPSHQVTQMGQEVILRCVPISNHLYFYWYRQILGQKVEFLVSFYNNEISEKSEIFDDQFSVERPDGSNFTLKIRSTKLEDSAMYFCASSEWTSGSYNEQFFGPGTRLTVL.

The chain employs TRBV5-4 and TRBJ2-1, with a weak D call TRBD2 (5 bases). The CDR3 runs 14 residues. Germline-derived CDR1 and CDR2 are SGHNT and YYREEE (reference sequence). Trimming left V 0 bases short and J 7 bases short, with 11 bases between. As DNA, the CDR3 is TGTGCCAGCAGCTTGGTGGGAGAAAGAAATGAGCAGTTCTTC. Protein sequence: CASSLVGERNEQFF.

The V and J genes are TRBV18 and TRBJ2-1; 11 nucleotides line up with TRBD2. The CDR3 contains 17 residues. Germline lookup yields CDR1 KGHSH and CDR2 LQKENI. V shed 3 bases, J shed 3 bases, and the junction held 7 bases outside the gene matches. CDR3 nucleotides: TGTGCCAGCTCACCCCCGGGACTAGCGGCGAGCTACAATGAGCAGTTCTTC. This gives the protein CASSPPGLAASYNEQFF.

This sequence joins TRBV6-2 or TRBV6-3 and TRBJ2-1; D may be TRBD1 (5 bases). Trimming shortened V by 0 bases and J by 4 bases, and 19 bases separated the two germline ends. CDR3 length: 18 residues. The germline CDR1 and CDR2 sequences are MNHEY and SVGEGT. The CDR3 bases are TGTGCCAGCAGTTACTCGATGGTCCTCACAGGCAATTACAATGAGCAGTTCTTC. This encodes CASSYSMVLTGNYNEQFF.

Here the CDR3 reads CAWSPTQGRGDIQYF. The CDR3 DNA sequence: TGTGCCTGGAGTCCAACCCAGGGGCGCGGAGACATTCAGTACTTC. The chain recombines TRBV30 with TRBJ2-4; maybe TRBD1 (6 bases). Germline CDR1 reads GTSNPN; CDR2 reads SVGIG (reference sequence). Trimming stripped 2 bases from V and 8 bases from J, with 19 bases between. CDR3 length: 15 amino acids.

The chain recombines TRBV19 with TRBJ1-5, with 7 bases that match TRBD1. This CDR3 is 13 amino acids long. Germline CDR1 and CDR2: LNHDA and SQIVND (reference sequence). V lost 4 bases and J lost 8; bases outside the gene matches: 5. CDR3 loop: CASSTRQGEPQHF. The CDR3 nucleotides read TGTGCCAGTAGTACGCGGCAGGGGGAGCCCCAGCATTTT.

The V call is TRBV19, the J call TRBJ1-1; D gene uncertain. The CDR3 has 13 residues. V was cut by 1 base and J by 7 bases, with 10 bases left in between. The germline gives CDR1 LNHDA, CDR2 SQIVND (reference sequence). The CDR3 bases are TGTGCCAGTAGTATAGTATGGGGAGATGAAGCTTTCTTT. Protein: CASSIVWGDEAFF. Full variable domain (remainder filled in from reference TRBV19 and TRBJ1-1): DGGITQSPKYLFRKEGQNVTLSCEQNLNHDAMYWYRQDPGQGLRLIYYSQIVNDFQKGDIAEGYSVSREKKESFPLTVTSAQKNPTAFYLCASSIVWGDEAFFGQGTRLTVV.

This clone was seen more than once but under ten times. The rearrangement uses TRBV6-5 and TRBJ2-7, with TRBD2 matching 7 bases. This CDR3 spans 13 amino acids. Germline V CDR1 and CDR2: MNHEY, SVGAGI. Losses at the gene ends were 10 bases for V and 5 bases for J; bases not matched to a gene: 11. The CDR3 is CATQWRGFDEQYF. The CDR3 DNA follows: TGTGCCACCCAGTGGCGGGGGTTCGACGAGCAGTACTTC.

The CDR3 sequence is CASSILTGGIANYGYTF. For the CDR3, the DNA is TGTGCCAGTAGTATCTTGACAGGGGGAATAGCTAACTATGGCTACACCTTC. The J gene is TRBJ1-2, the V gene TRBV19; 9 bases fit TRBD1. V lost 3 bases to trimming and J lost 0 bases; unmatched junction nucleotides: 8. Germline CDR1 reads LNHDA; CDR2 reads SQIVND (reference sequence). There are 17 residues in the CDR3.

V and J are TRBV5-6 and TRBJ2-3; TRBD2 aligns across 7 bases. Trimming cost V 4 bases and J 4 bases; bases outside gene matches: 9. CDR3 length: 15 residues. CDR1 SGHDT and CDR2 YYEEEE come from the germline V gene. The CDR3 region is CASSLIGRGADTQYF. In nucleotides, the CDR3 is TGTGCCAGCAGCCTTATTGGGAGGGGAGCAGATACGCAGTATTTT. Based on the CDR3 plus reference TRBV5-6 and TRBJ2-3, the full variable domain is DAGVTQSPTHLIKTRGQQVTLRCSPKSGHDTVSWYQQALGQGPQFIFQYYEEEERQRGNFPDRFSGHQFPNYSSELNVNALLLGDSALYLCASSLIGRGADTQYFGPGTRLTVL.